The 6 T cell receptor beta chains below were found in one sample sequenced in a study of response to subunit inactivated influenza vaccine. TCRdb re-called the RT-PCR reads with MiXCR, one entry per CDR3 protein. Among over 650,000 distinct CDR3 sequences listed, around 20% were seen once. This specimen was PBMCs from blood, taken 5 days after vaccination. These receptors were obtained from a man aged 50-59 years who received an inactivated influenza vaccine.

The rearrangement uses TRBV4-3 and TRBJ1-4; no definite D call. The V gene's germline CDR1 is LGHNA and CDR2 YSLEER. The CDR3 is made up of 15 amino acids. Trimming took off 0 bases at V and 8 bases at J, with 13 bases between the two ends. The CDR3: CASSQDQAEWEKLFF. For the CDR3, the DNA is TGCGCCAGCAGCCAAGATCAGGCGGAGTGGGAAAAACTGTTTTTT.

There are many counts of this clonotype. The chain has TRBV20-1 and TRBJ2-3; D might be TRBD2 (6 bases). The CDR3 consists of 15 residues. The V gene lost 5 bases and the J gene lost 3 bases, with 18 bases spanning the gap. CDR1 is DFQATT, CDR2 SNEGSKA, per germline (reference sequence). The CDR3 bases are TGCAGTGCTGCTTTGGCGGGAAGGGCGACAGATACGCAGTATTTT. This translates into CSAALAGRATDTQYF.

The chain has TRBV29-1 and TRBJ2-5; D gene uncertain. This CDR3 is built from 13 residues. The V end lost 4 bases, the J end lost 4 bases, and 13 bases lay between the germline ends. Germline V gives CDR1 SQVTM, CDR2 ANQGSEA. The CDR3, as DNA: TGCAGCGTTGCCATTTCCGCCCCAGAGACCCAGTACTTC. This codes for CSVAISAPETQYF.

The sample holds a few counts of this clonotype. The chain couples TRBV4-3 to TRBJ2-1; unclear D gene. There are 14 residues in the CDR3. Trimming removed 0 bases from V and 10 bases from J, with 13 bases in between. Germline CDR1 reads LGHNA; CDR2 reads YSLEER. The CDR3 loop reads CASSQDTEGGEQFF. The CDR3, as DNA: TGCGCCAGCAGCCAAGATACGGAAGGTGGCGAGCAGTTCTTC.

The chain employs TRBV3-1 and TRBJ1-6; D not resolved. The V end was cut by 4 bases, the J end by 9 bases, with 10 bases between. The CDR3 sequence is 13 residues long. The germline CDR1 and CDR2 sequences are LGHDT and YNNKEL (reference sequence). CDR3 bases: TGTGCCAGCAGCCCACCCGGGAGTTCACCCCTCCACTTT. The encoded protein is CASSPPGSSPLHF.

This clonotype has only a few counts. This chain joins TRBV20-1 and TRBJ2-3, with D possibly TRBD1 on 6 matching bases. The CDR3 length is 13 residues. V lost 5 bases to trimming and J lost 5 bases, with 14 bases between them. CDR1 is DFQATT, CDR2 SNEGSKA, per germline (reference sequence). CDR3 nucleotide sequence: TGCAGTGCTGGACGGACAGTACGAGATACGCAGTATTTT. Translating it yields CSAGRTVRDTQYF.